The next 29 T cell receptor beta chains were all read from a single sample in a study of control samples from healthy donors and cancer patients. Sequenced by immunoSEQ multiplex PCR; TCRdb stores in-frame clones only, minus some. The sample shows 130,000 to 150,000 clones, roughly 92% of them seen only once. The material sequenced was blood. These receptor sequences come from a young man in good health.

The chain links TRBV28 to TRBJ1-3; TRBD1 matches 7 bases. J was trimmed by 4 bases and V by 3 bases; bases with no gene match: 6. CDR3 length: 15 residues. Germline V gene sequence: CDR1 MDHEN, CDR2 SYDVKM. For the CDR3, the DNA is TGTGCCAGCAGTTTTACGACAGGGACCGGAAACACCATATATTTT. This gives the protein CASSFTTGTGNTIYF.

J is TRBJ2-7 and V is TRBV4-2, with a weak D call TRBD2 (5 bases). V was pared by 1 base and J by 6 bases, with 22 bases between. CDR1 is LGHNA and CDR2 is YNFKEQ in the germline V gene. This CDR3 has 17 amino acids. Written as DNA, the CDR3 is TGTGCCAGCAGCCAAGTCGCGCTCCTCCGACTATCTGCCGAGCAGTACTTC. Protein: CASSQVALLRLSAEQYF.

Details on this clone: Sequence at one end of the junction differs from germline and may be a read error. CDR3 sequence: CAASRSQSSGSHYEQYF. CDR3 sequence (DNA): TGTGCCGCCAGCAGATCCCAGAGTAGCGGGAGTCACTACGAGCAGTACTTC. The chain links TRBV15 to TRBJ2-7; the match to TRBD2 covers 9 bases. CDR3 length: 17 amino acids. Germline CDR1 reads LNHNV; CDR2 reads YYDKDF (reference sequence).

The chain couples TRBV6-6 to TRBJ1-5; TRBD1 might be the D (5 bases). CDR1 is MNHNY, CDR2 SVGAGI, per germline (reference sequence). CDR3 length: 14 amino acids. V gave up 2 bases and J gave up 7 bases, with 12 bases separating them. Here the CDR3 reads CASSYGIGGQPQHF. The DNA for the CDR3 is TGTGCCAGCAGTTACGGGATCGGGGGGCAGCCCCAGCATTTT.

The CDR3 protein is CASSLFGVLTDTQYF. The CDR3 coding sequence is TGTGCCAGCAGCTTATTCGGGGTACTCACAGATACGCAGTATTTT. The V and J genes are TRBV7-6 and TRBJ2-3; D possibly corresponds to TRBD2 (5 bases). CDR1 is SGHVS and CDR2 is FNYEAQ in the germline V gene. V gave up 2 bases and J gave up 2 bases, with 11 bases separating them. The CDR3 sequence is 15 residues long.

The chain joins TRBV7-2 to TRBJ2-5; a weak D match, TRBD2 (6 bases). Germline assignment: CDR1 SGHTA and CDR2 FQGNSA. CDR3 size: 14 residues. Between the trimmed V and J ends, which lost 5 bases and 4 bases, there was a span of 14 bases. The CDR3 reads CASSLVAVRETQYF. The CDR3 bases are TGTGCCAGCAGCCTTGTAGCGGTACGAGAGACCCAGTACTTC. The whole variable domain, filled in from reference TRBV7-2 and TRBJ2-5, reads GAGVSQSPSNKVTEKGKDVELRCDPISGHTALYWYRQSLGQGLEFLIYFQGNSAPDKSGLPSDRFSAERTGGSVSTLTIQRTQQEDSAVYLCASSLVAVRETQYFGPGTRLLVL.

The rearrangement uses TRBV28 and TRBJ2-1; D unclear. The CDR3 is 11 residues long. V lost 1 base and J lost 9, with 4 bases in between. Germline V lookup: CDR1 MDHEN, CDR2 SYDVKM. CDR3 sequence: CASSLSLEQFF. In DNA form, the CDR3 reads TGTGCCAGCAGTTTATCTCTTGAGCAGTTCTTC.

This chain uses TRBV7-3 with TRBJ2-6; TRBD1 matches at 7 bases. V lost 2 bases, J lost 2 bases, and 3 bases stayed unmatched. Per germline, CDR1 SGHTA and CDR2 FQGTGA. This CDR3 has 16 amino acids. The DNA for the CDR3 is TGTGCCAGCAGCTTAGAAACAGGGGCTGGGGCCAACGTCCTGACTTTC. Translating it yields CASSLETGAGANVLTF.

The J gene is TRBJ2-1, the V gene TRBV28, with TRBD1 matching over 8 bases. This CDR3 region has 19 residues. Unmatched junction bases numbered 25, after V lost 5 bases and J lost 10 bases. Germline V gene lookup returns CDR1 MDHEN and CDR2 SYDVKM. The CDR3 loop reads CASSTIDRGTGTLVGEQFF. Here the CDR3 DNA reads TGTGCCAGCAGTACCATCGACAGGGGAACCGGGACTCTTGTTGGGGAGCAGTTCTTC.

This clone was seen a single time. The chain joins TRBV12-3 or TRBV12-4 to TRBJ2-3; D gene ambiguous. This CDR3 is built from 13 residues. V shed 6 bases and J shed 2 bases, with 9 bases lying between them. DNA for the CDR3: TGTGCCAGCAGCGTCCCCCCCACAGATACGCAGTATTTT. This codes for CASSVPPTDTQYF.

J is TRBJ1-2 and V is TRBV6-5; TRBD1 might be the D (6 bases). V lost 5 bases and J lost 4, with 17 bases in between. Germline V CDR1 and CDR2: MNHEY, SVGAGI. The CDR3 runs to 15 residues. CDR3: CASSLEQGNLYGYTF. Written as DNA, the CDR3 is TGTGCCAGCAGTCTGGAACAGGGAAACCTCTATGGCTACACCTTC.

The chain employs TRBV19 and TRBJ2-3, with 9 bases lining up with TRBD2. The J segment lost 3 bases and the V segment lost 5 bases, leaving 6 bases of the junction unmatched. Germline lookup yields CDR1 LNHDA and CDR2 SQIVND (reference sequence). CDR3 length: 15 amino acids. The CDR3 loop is CASSRSSGTTDTQYF. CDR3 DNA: TGTGCCAGTAGTCGCTCTAGCGGGACAACAGATACGCAGTATTTT.

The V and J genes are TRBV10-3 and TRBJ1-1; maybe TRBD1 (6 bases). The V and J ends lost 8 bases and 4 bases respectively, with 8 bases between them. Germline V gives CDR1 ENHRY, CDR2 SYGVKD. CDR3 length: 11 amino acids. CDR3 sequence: CAIQGGTEAFF. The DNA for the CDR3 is TGTGCCATCCAAGGGGGCACTGAAGCTTTCTTT.

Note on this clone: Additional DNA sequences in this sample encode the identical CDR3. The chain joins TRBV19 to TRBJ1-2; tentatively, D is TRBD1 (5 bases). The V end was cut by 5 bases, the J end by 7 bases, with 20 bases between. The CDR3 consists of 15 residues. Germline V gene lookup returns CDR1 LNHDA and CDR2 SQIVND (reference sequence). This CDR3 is CASSPGRLLRGGYTF. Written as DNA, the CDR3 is TGTGCCAGTAGTCCGGGGAGACTCTTAAGGGGTGGCTACACCTTC.

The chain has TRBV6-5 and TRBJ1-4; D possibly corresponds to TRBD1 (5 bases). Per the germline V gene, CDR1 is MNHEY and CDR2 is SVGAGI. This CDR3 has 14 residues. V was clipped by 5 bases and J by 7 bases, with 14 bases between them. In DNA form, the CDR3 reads TGTGCCAGCAGTCCCCGTCGGGGCGGTGAAAAACTGTTTTTT. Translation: CASSPRRGGEKLFF.

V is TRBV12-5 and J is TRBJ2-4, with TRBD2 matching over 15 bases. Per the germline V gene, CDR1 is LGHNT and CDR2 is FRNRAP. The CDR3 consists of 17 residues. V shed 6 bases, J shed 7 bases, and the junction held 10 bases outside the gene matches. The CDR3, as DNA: TGTGCTAGTGGCCTGGGACTAGCGGGAGGCCGGTTGAACATTCAGTACTTC. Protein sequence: CASGLGLAGGRLNIQYF.

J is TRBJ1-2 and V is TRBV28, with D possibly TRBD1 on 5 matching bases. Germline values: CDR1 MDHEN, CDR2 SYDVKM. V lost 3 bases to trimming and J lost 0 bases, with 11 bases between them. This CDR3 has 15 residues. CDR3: CASSFWGNPNYGYTF. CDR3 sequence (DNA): TGTGCCAGCAGTTTTTGGGGGAACCCTAACTATGGCTACACCTTC.

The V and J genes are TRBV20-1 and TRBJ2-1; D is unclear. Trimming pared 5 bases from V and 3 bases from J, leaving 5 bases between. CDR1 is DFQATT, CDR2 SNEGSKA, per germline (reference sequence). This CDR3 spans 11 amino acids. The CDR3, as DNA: TGCAGTGCTGAGGACTACAATGAGCAGTTCTTC. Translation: CSAEDYNEQFF.

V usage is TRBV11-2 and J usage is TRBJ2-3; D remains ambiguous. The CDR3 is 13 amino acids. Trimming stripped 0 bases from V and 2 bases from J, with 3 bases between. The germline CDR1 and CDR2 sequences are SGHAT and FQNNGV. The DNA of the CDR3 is TGTGCCAGCAGCTTAGATGCCACAGATACGCAGTATTTT. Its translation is CASSLDATDTQYF. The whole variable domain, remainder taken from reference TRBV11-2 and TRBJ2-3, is EAGVAQSPRYKIIEKRQSVAFWCNPISGHATLYWYQQILGQGPKLLIQFQNNGVVDDSQLPKDRFSAERLKGVDSTLKIQPAKLEDSAVYLCASSLDATDTQYFGPGTRLTVL.

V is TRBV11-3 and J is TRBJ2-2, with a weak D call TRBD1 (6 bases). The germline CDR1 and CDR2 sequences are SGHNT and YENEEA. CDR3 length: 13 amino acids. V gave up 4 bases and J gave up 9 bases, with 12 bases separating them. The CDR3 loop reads CASSWTVSRELFF. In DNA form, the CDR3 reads TGTGCCAGCAGCTGGACAGTGTCCAGGGAGCTGTTTTTT.

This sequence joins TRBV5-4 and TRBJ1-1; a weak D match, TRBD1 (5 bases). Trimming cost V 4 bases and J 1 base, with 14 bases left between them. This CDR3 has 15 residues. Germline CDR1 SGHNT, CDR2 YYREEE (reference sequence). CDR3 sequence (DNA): TGTGCCAGCAGCGCTGTGCAGGGCCAGAACACTGAAGCTTTCTTT. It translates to CASSAVQGQNTEAFF.

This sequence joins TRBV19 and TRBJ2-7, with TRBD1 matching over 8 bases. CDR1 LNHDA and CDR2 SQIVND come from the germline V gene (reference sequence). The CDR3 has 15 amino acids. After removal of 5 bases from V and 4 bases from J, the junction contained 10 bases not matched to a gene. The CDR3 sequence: CASSAKTGVGYEQYF. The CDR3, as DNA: TGTGCCAGTAGTGCCAAGACAGGGGTTGGATACGAGCAGTACTTC. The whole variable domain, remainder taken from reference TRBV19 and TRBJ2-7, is DGGITQSPKYLFRKEGQNVTLSCEQNLNHDAMYWYRQDPGQGLRLIYYSQIVNDFQKGDIAEGYSVSREKKESFPLTVTSAQKNPTAFYLCASSAKTGVGYEQYFGPGTRLTVT.

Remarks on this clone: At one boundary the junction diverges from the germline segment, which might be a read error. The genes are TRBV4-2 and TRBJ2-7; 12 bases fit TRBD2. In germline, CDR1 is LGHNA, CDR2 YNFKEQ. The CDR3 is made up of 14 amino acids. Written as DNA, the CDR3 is TGTGCCAGCAGCCAAGATCTGACTAGCGGGAGCGGAAACTTC. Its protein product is CASSQDLTSGSGNF.

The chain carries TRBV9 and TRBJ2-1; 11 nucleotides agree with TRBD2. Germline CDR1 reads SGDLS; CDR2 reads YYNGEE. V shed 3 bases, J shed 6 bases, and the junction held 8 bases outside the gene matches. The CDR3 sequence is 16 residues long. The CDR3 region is CASSGHTSGSFNEQFF. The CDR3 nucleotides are TGTGCCAGCAGCGGGCACACTAGCGGGAGCTTCAATGAGCAGTTCTTC.

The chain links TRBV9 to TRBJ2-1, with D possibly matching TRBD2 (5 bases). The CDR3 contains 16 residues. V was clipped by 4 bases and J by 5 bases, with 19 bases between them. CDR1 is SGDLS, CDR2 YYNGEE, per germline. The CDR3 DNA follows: TGTGCCAGCAGCCCCGGTTCACTAGGGAGAAACAATGAGCAGTTCTTC. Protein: CASSPGSLGRNNEQFF.

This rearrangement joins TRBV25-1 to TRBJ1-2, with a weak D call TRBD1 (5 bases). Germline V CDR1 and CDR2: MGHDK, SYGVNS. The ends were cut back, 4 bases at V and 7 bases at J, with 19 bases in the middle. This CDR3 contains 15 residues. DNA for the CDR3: TGTGCCAGCAGTGGCGTGGGACGGGTAGCCTCTGGCTACACCTTC. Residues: CASSGVGRVASGYTF.

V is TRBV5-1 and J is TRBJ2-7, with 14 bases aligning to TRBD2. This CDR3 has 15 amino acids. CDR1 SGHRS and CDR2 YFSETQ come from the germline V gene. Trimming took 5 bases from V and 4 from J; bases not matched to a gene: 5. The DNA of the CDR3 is TGCGCCAGCAGACTCGGGACTAGCGGGAGTTACGAGCAGTACTTC. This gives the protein CASRLGTSGSYEQYF. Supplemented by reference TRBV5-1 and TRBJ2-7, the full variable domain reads KAGVTQTPRYLIKTRGQQVTLSCSPISGHRSVSWYQQTPGQGLQFLFEYFSETQRNKGNFPGRFSGRQFSNSRSEMNVSTLELGDSALYLCASRLGTSGSYEQYFGPGTRLTVT.

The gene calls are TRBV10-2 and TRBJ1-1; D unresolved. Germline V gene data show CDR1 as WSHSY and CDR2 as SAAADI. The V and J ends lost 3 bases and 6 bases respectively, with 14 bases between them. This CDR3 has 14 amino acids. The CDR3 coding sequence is TGCGCCAGCAGTGAAAGGTCCTGGCTCCCTGAAGCTTTCTTT. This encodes CASSERSWLPEAFF.

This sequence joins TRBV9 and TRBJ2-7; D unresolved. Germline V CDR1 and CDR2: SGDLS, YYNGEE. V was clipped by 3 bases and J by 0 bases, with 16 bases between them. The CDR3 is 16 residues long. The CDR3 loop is CASSAGPKLSSYEQYF. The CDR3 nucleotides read TGTGCCAGCAGCGCCGGGCCGAAGCTAAGCTCCTACGAGCAGTACTTC.